These 7 T cell receptor beta chains were all obtained from the same sample, sequenced in a study of T-cell reconstitution after alpha-beta-depleted transplantation in children. Unique molecular identifiers were built into the TCRbeta library. TCRdb called the PCR reads again in MiXCR, with one record for every CDR3 protein. This repertoire shows about 340,000 distinct CDR3 sequences, 15% to 20% found once; its top ten account for around 43%. The sample was PBMCs, mostly from graft donor cells, taken 360 days after TCRalphabeta/CD19-depleted stem cell transplant. Source of these receptors: a male patient between 2 and 10 years old who had a stem cell transplant for acute lymphoblastic leukemia, so the T cells may come from the graft donor.

This clonotype was seen a few times. The chain has TRBV7-9 and TRBJ2-2; TRBD1 aligns across 11 bases. The V and J ends lost 11 bases and 4 bases, in that order; junction bases with no gene match: 0. The CDR3 loop spans 12 amino acids. Germline V gene sequence: CDR1 SEHNR, CDR2 FQNEAQ (reference sequence). The CDR3 DNA reads as TGTGCCGGGACAGGGGGCACCGGGGAGCTGTTTTTT. Translation gives CAGTGGTGELFF.

This clonotype has more than one count but fewer than ten. The rearrangement links TRBV18 to TRBJ2-1; weak D call: TRBD2 (6 bases). Germline V gene data show CDR1 as KGHSH and CDR2 as LQKENI. V was clipped by 4 bases and J by 1 base, with 11 bases between them. The CDR3 runs to 15 residues. CDR3 coding DNA: TGTGCCAGCTCACAGACTAGGACATCCTACAATGAGCAGTTCTTC. The encoded protein is CASSQTRTSYNEQFF.

V gene TRBV12-3 or TRBV12-4 combines with J gene TRBJ2-2, with D uncertain. The CDR3 is 15 residues long. Trimming took off 5 bases at V and 4 bases at J, with 14 bases between the two ends. This CDR3 is CASSPSAIRTGELFF. The DNA for the CDR3 is TGTGCCAGCAGTCCATCCGCCATACGCACCGGGGAGCTGTTTTTT.

This clonotype appeared a few times. The V gene is TRBV4-3, the J gene TRBJ2-2; perhaps TRBD2 as D (7 bases). Deletions cut 0 bases from V and 9 bases from J, with 17 bases between. CDR1 is LGHNA and CDR2 is YSLEER in the germline V gene. This CDR3 comprises 16 residues. CDR3 sequence (DNA): TGCGCCAGCAGCCAAGATTCGGATTGGGGGGGCCGGGAGCTGTTTTTT. It codes for CASSQDSDWGGRELFF.

The chain uses TRBV7-6 and TRBJ1-1; TRBD1 might be the D (6 bases). The V and J ends lost 1 base and 1 base respectively, with 19 bases between them. Looked up from germline, CDR1 is SGHVS and CDR2 is FNYEAQ. There are 18 residues in the CDR3. The CDR3 DNA sequence: TGTGCCAGCAGCTTAGTCGTTGGGGGCGGGGGAGAGAACACTGAAGCTTTCTTT. Protein product: CASSLVVGGGGENTEAFF.

The V call is TRBV13, the J call TRBJ2-1; 9 positions match TRBD2. After removal of 1 base from V and 8 bases from J, the junction contained 6 bases not matched to a gene. The germline CDR1 and CDR2 sequences are PRHDT and FYEKMQ (reference sequence). The CDR3 spans 15 residues. Written as DNA, the CDR3 is TGTGCCAGCAGCTTAGAAATTAGCGGGGGCGATGAGCAGTTCTTC. Its translation: CASSLEISGGDEQFF.

This clonotype was picked up a small number of times. This chain joins TRBV4-1 and TRBJ1-2, with TRBD1 matching over 10 bases. After removal of 4 bases from V and 1 base from J, the junction contained 6 bases not matched to a gene. CDR3 length: 16 residues. CDR1 is MGHRA, CDR2 YSYEKL, per germline. The CDR3 bases are TGCGCCAGCAGCCGCACTGGACAGGGGGTTAACTATGGCTACACCTTC. Its protein is CASSRTGQGVNYGYTF.